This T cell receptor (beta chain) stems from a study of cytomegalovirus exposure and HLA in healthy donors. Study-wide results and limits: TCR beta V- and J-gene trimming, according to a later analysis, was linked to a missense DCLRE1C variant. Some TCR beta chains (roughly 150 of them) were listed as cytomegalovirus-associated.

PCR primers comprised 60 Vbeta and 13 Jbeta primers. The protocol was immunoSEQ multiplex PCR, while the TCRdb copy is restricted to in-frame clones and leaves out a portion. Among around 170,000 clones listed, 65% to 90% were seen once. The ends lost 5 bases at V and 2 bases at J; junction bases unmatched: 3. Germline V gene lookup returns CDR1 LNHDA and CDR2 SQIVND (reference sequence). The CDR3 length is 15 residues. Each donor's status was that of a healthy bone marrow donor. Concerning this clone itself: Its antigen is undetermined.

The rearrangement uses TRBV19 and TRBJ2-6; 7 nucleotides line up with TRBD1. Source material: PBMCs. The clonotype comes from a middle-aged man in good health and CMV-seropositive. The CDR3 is CASSLQGTGANVLTF. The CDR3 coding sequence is TGTGCCAGTAGTTTACAGGGGACTGGGGCCAACGTCCTGACTTTC.